The 10 T cell receptor beta chains below all came from one sample that was sequenced in a study of human T cells and chemical hapten exposure. One entry per CDR3 protein results from TCRdb running MiXCR on the RACE reads. The top ten hold around 2% of the sample, which has some 52,000 distinct CDR3 sequences, approximately 11% seen once. The sample's time point: patch test 1, 2 weeks after DPC sensitization. As for treatment: therapeutic diphenylcyclopropenone sensitization with weekly scalp DPC. Blood, whole and unfractionated, served as the source for total RNA extraction. The sequencing here drew on whole blood, taken in connection with sensitization to the hapten diphenylcyclopropenone (DPC). The receptors were gathered from a woman in her forties with alopecia areata. Some clones in this sample may be carry-over from other donors' samples.

This clonotype was seen repeatedly, ten times or more. The rearrangement joins TRBV12-3 or TRBV12-4 to TRBJ2-6; D remains ambiguous. V lost 5 bases to trimming and J lost 1 base, with 12 bases between them. This CDR3 region has 16 residues. For the CDR3, the DNA is TGTGCCAGCAGTGCCAGATTGGGGTCTGGGGCCAACGTCCTGACTTTC. It codes for CASSARLGSGANVLTF.

This clonotype has at least ten counts. The rearrangement links TRBV12-3 or TRBV12-4 to TRBJ2-7, with D perhaps TRBD1 (6 bases). This CDR3 spans 15 amino acids. Trimming removed 4 bases at V and 0 bases at J, with 13 bases between. This CDR3 is CASSSRTEFSYEQYF. As DNA, the CDR3 is TGTGCCAGCAGTTCGAGGACAGAGTTCTCCTACGAGCAGTACTTC.

This clonotype was counted between two and nine times. The rearrangement uses TRBV28 and TRBJ2-5; 9 bases fit TRBD2. The CDR3 totals 15 residues. Losses at the gene ends were 5 bases for V and 5 bases for J; bases not matched to a gene: 9. CDR1 is MDHEN, CDR2 SYDVKM, per germline. Here the CDR3 reads CASSPPGLAGETQYF. The DNA of the CDR3 is TGTGCCAGCAGTCCACCGGGACTAGCAGGGGAGACCCAGTACTTC.

The chain has TRBV6-5 and TRBJ2-7, with 7 bases fitting TRBD1. The CDR3 covers 15 residues. Germline V gene sequence: CDR1 MNHEY, CDR2 SVGAGI. V shed 6 bases and J 8 bases; nucleotides not matched to a gene: 16. This CDR3 is CASSPIRDSFSQQYF. In nucleotides, the CDR3 is TGTGCCAGCAGCCCGATCCGGGACAGCTTCAGTCAGCAGTACTTC.

The table lists this clonotype with a few counts. The J gene is TRBJ2-7, the V gene TRBV13; 13 bases align to TRBD2. CDR1 is PRHDT, CDR2 FYEKMQ, per germline (reference sequence). The CDR3 runs 17 residues. V dropped 4 bases and J dropped 4; count of bases not matched to a gene: 10. The CDR3: CASSSGLAGDGVYEQYF. The DNA for the CDR3 is TGTGCCAGCAGCTCCGGACTAGCGGGAGATGGGGTTTACGAGCAGTACTTC.

This clonotype was detected many times. The rearrangement uses TRBV2 and TRBJ1-2; D is ambiguous. This CDR3 is built from 11 residues. Between the trimmed V and J ends, which lost 11 bases and 8 bases, there was a span of 15 bases. Germline lookup yields CDR1 SNHLY and CDR2 FYNNEI. The CDR3 is CAGRDLEGYTF. Written as DNA, the CDR3 is TGTGCCGGCCGGGATCTAGAGGGCTACACCTTC.

This clonotype has only a few counts. This chain uses TRBV9 with TRBJ2-1; D could derive from TRBD1 or TRBD2 (5 bases each). V shed 3 bases and J shed 5 bases, with 15 bases lying between them. The germline gives CDR1 SGDLS, CDR2 YYNGEE. The length of the CDR3 is 15 residues. The CDR3 DNA sequence: TGTGCCAGCAGCGCGAGGGGCAGGGACGACAATGAGCAGTTCTTC. Translating it yields CASSARGRDDNEQFF.

In its sample, this clonotype was seen many times. J is TRBJ1-6 and V is TRBV6-4; D remains unclear. Between the trimmed V and J ends, which lost 8 bases and 7 bases, there was a span of 12 bases. This CDR3 spans 13 amino acids. Germline-derived CDR1 and CDR2 are MRHNA and SNTAGT. The DNA of the CDR3 is TGTGCCAGCGCGAGCTCAGAGAATTCACCCCTCCACTTT. It encodes CASASSENSPLHF.

This clonotype is categorized as medium-sized. J is TRBJ1-2 and V is TRBV29-1, with D perhaps matching TRBD1 (5 bases). CDR1 and CDR2 from the germline V gene are SQVTM and ANQGSEA. The CDR3 totals 13 residues. Trimming took 7 bases from V and 3 from J, leaving 15 bases between them. This CDR3 reads CSAREGTDYGYTF. CDR3 nucleotides: TGCAGCGCCCGTGAGGGGACGGACTATGGCTACACCTTC.

This clonotype was found many times. The genes are TRBV3-1 and TRBJ2-7; 7 bases agree with TRBD1. This CDR3 has 15 amino acids. The germline V gene encodes CDR1 LGHDT and CDR2 YNNKEL (reference sequence). J gave up 2 bases and V 0 bases, and 4 bases lay outside the gene matches. Written as DNA, the CDR3 is TGTGCCAGCAGCCAAGAAGGGGGCGCCACCTACGAGCAGTACTTC. Translating it yields CASSQEGGATYEQYF.